This T cell receptor beta chain comes out of a study of cytomegalovirus exposure and HLA in healthy donors. Study information: Out of around 360 genotyped donors, less than 90% belonged to the Caucasian-associated ancestry cluster.

Study-wide points: A prior analysis recorded that most TCR beta V segments were productive about 87% or about 30% of the time. One later analysis reportedly identified an Asian-associated ancestry cluster that showed fewer N-insertions than the approximately 700-donor mean. In the analysis, some V segments, TRBV6-2 and TRBV6-3 included, were excluded as indistinguishable.

Note on this clone: The antigen is undetermined.

The primer mix had 60 Vbeta and 13 Jbeta primers. The table came from immunoSEQ multiplex PCR; TCRdb's copy has only in-frame clones and leaves some out. The table lists 90,000 to 110,000 clones, 65% to 85% of them singletons. V lost 1 base, J lost 2 bases, and 16 bases lay in between. Germline-derived CDR1 and CDR2 are SGHRS and YFSETQ. CDR3 length: 16 amino acids. The rearrangement links TRBV5-1 to TRBJ2-7; perhaps TRBD2 as D (6 bases). Sequenced material: PBMCs. This TCR came from a male donor in good health and CMV-seronegative. The CDR3 region is CASSLTLSGNAYEQYF. Here the CDR3 DNA reads TGCGCCAGCAGCTTGACCCTTAGCGGTAACGCCTACGAGCAGTACTTC.